The present T cell receptor beta chain was sequenced within a study of blood T cell repertoires in COVID-19. Study-wide background: Samples representing acute and convalescent COVID-19 were sourced from the United States, Italy and Spain.

Assay used: immunoSEQ multiplex PCR; TCRdb lists only in-frame clones, some missing. Of more than 80,000 clones detected, about 90% appear once; the ten largest clones hold approximately 12%. This clone was recorded at least ten times. J gave up 6 bases and V 4 bases, and 15 bases lay outside the gene matches. Germline lookup yields CDR1 MNHEY and CDR2 SMNVEV (reference sequence). The CDR3 runs to 16 residues. Sequencing was performed on peripheral blood. This chain joins TRBV27 and TRBJ2-7, with TRBD1 identical over 7 bases. The receptor was isolated from a man aged 80 or over with acute or convalescent COVID-19. The CDR3 bases are TGTGCCAGCAGTTATCATAGACTGGGACAGTCGAGCGAGCAGTACTTC. It specifies CASSYHRLGQSSEQYF.